The following is a T cell receptor (beta chain) sequence with its context. Its cognate antigen is unknown. Data came from immunoSEQ multiplex PCR; TCRdb stores just in-frame clones and leaves some out. The profile shows about 350,000 clones, 65% to 90% of them singletons. Trimming cost V 0 bases and J 6 bases, with 11 bases left between them. CDR1 and CDR2 from the germline V gene are LGHNA and YNFKEQ. The CDR3 runs to 15 residues. The data originate from a study of Ad26.COV2.S vaccination and SARS-CoV-2 variants. Study in general: By the intramuscular route, Ad26.COV2.S was given once, or twice 56 days apart.

The treatment here: over 15 received Ad26.COV2.S at low or high dose, single or two shots; 5 received placebo; per-sample allocation not given. Specimen acquisition occurred on day 63 following the initial vaccine or placebo injection. Wuhan-strain SARS-CoV-2 spike was expressed by the Ad26 vector that made up the vaccine. Study-level points and caveats: It is possible that the TCR breadth and depth analyses underestimated the total T cell responses. Across vaccine and placebo recipients, the breadth of non-spike TCRs was similar.

The sequencing used peripheral blood, collected in a trial of Ad26.COV2.S vaccine versus placebo. The sequence derives from a person aged 18-60 years who received the Ad26.COV2.S COVID-19 vaccine or a placebo. This chain uses TRBV4-2 with TRBJ1-4; a weak D match, TRBD1 (6 bases). CDR3 DNA: TGTGCCAGCAGCCAAGACGGACAGCACCATGAAAAACTGTTTTTT. Protein product: CASSQDGQHHEKLFF.